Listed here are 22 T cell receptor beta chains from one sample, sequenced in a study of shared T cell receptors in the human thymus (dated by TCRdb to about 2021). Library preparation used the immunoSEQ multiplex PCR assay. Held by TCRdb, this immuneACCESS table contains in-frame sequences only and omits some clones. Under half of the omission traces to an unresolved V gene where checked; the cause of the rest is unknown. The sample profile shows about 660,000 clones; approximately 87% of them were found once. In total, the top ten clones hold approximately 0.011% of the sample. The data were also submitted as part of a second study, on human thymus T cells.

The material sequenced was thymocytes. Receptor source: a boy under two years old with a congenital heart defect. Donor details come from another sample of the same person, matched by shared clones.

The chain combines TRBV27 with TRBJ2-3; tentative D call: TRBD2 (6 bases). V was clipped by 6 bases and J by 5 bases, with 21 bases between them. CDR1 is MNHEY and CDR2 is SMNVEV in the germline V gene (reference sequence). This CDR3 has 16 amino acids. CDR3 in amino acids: CASSSPGTYFGDTQYF. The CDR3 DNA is TGTGCCAGCAGCTCCCCCGGGACTTACTTCGGAGATACGCAGTATTTT.

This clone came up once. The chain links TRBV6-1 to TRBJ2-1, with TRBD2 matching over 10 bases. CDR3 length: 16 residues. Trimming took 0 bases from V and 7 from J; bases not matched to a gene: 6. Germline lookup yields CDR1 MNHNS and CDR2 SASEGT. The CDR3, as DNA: TGTGCCAGCAGTGAAGCTTCTAGCGGGAGTCTAAATGAGCAGTTCTTC. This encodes CASSEASSGSLNEQFF.

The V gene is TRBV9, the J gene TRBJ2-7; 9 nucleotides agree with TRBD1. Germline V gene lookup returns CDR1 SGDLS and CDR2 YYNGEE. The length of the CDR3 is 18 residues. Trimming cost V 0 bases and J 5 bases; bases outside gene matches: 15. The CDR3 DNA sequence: TGTGCCAGCAGCGTAGACCGGGACAGGGACCTCGGGGGGAACGAGCAGTACTTC. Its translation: CASSVDRDRDLGGNEQYF.

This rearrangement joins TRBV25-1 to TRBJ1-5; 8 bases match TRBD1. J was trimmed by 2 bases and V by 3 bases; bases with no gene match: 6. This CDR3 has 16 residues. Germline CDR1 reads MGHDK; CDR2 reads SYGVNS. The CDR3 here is CASSDEKDRGNQPQHF. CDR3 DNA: TGTGCCAGCAGTGACGAAAAGGACAGGGGCAATCAGCCCCAGCATTTT.

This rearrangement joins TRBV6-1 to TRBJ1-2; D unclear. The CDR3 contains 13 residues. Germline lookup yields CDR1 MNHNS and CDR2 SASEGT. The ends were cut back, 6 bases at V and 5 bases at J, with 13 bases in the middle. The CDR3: CASSPGGPYGYTF. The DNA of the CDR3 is TGTGCCAGCAGCCCGGGAGGTCCTTATGGCTACACCTTC.

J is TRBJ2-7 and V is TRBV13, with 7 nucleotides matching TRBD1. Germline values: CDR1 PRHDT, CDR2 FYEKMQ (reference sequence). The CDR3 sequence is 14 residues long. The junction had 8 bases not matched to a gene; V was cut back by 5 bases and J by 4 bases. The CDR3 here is CASSIDRETYEQYF. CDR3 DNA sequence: TGTGCCAGCAGCATCGACAGGGAAACGTACGAGCAGTACTTC.

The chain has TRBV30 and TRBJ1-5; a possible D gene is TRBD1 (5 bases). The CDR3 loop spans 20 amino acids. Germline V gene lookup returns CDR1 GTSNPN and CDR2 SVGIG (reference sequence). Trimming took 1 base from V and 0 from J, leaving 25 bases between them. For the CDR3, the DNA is TGTGCCTGGAGTGAGGGACCGACTAGTTGCCCACTGTGTAGCAATCAGCCCCAGCATTTT. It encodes CAWSEGPTSCPLCSNQPQHF.

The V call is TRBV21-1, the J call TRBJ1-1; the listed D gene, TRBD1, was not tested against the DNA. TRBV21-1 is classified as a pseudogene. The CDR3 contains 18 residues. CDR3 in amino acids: CASSKCDSPGQGGTEAFF. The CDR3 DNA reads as TGTGCCAGCAGCAAATGTGATAGCCCGGGACAGGGTGGGACTGAAGCTTTCTTT.

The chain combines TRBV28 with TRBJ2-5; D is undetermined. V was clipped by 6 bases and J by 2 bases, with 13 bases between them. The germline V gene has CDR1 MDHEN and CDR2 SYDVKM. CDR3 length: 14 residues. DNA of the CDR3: TGTGCCAGCAGCCCCCGCGCGCCTCAAGAGACCCAGTACTTC. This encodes CASSPRAPQETQYF. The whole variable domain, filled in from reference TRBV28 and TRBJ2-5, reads DVKVTQSSRYLVKRTGEKVFLECVQDMDHENMFWYRQDPGLGLRLIYFSYDVKMKEKGDIPEGYSVSREKKERFSLILESASTNQTSMYLCASSPRAPQETQYFGPGTRLLVL.

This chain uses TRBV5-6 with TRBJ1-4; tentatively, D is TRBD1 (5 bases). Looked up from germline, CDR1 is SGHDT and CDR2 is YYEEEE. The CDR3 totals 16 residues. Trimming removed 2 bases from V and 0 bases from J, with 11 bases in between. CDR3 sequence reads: CASSFRQTATNEKLFF. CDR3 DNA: TGTGCCAGCAGCTTCCGACAGACGGCAACTAATGAAAAACTGTTTTTT.

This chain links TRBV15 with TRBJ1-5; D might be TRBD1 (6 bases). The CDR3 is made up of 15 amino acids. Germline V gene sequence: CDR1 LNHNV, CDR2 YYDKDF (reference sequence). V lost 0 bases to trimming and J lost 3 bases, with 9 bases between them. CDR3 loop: CATSRDRGANQPQHF. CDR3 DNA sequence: TGTGCCACCAGCAGAGACAGGGGCGCCAATCAGCCCCAGCATTTT. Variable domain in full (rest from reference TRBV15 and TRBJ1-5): DAMVIQNPRYQVTQFGKPVTLSCSQTLNHNVMYWYQQKSSQAPKLLFHYYDKDFNNEADTPDNFQSRRPNTSFCFLDIRSPGLGDTAMYLCATSRDRGANQPQHFGDGTRLSIL.

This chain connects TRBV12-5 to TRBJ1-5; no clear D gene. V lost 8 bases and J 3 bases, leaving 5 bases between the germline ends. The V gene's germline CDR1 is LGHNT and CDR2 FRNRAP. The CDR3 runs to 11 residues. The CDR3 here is CASQANQPQHF. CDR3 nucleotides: TGTGCTAGTCAGGCCAATCAGCCCCAGCATTTT.

The DNA for the CDR3 is TGTGCCAGCAGCCCCGAGGGACTAGTTCCCTACGAGCAGTACTTC. Translation gives CASSPEGLVPYEQYF. The chain joins TRBV7-2 to TRBJ2-7, with 8 bases fitting TRBD2. The CDR3 runs 15 residues. V was clipped by 5 bases and J by 2 bases; unmatched bases: 8. Per germline, CDR1 SGHTA and CDR2 FQGNSA.

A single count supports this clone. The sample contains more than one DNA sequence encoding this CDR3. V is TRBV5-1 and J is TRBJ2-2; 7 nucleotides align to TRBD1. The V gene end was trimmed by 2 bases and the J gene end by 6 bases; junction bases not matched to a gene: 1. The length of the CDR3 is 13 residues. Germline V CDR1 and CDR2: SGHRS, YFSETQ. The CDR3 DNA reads TGCGCCAGCAGCTTAGACAGGGCCGGGGAGCTGTTTTTT. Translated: CASSLDRAGELFF.

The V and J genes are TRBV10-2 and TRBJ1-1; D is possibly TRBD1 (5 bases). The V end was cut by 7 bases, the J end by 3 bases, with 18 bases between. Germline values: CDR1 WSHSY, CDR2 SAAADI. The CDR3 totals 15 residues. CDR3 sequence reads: CASTRTREGDTEAFF. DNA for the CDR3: TGCGCCAGCACCCGAACCAGGGAGGGAGACACTGAAGCTTTCTTT.

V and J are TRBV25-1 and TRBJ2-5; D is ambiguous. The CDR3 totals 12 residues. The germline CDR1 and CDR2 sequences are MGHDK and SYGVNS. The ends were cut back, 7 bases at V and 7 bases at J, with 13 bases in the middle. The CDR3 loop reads CASTSSRGTQYF. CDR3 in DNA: TGTGCCAGCACCTCGTCTCGCGGGACCCAGTACTTC. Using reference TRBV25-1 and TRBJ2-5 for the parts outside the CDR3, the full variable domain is EADIYQTPRYLVIGTGKKITLECSQTMGHDKMYWYQQDPGMELHLIHYSYGVNSTEKGDLSSESTVSRIRTEHFPLTLESARPSHTSQYLCASTSSRGTQYFGPGTRLLVL.

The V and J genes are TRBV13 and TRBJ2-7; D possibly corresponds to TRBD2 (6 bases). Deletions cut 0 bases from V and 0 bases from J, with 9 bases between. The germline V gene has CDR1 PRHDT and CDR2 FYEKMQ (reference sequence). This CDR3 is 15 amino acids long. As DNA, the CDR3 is TGTGCCAGCAGCTTAGGGCGGGGTCTCTCCTACGAGCAGTACTTC. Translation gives CASSLGRGLSYEQYF.

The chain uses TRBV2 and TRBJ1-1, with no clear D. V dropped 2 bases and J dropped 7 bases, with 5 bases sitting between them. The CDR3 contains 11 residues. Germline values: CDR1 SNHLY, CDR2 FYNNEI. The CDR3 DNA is TGTGCCAGCAGTGAACAGGATGAAGCTTTCTTT. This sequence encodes CASSEQDEAFF.

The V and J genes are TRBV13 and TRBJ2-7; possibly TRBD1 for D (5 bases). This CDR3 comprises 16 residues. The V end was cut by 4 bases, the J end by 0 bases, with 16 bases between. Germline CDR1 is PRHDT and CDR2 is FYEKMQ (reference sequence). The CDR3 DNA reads TGTGCCAGCAGCTCCATGGACACCCTCGACTCCTACGAGCAGTACTTC. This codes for CASSSMDTLDSYEQYF. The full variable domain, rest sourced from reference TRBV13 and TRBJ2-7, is AAGVIQSPRHLIKEKRETATLKCYPIPRHDTVYWYQQGPGQDPQFLISFYEKMQSDKGSIPDRFSAQQFSDYHSELNMSSLELGDSALYFCASSSMDTLDSYEQYFGPGTRLTVT.

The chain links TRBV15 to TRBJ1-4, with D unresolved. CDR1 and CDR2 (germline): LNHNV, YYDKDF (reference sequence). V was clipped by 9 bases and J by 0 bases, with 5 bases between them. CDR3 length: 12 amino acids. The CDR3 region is CATSPTNEKLFF. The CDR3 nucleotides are TGTGCCACATCTCCAACTAATGAAAAACTGTTTTTT.

CDR3 DNA: TGTGCCAGCACCCTACTAGCGGATAGGAAAGAGACCCAGTACTTC. Residues: CASTLLADRKETQYF. This chain connects TRBV7-6 to TRBJ2-5; TRBD2 agrees at 8 bases. V gave up 7 bases and J gave up 3 bases; unmatched junction bases: 10. There are 15 residues in the CDR3. Germline V lookup: CDR1 SGHVS, CDR2 FNYEAQ.

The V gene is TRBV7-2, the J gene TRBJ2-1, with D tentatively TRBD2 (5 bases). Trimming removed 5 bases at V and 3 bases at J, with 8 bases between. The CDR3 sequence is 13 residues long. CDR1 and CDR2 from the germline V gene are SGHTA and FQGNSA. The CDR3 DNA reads TGTGCCAGCAGCCCCGACTACTACAATGAGCAGTTCTTC. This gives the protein CASSPDYYNEQFF.